This T cell receptor (beta chain) originates from a study of neurological immune-mediated disorders. Study-level information: Within the group of around 35 multiple sclerosis patients, roughly 31 were relapsing-remitting, while 3 were secondary progressive.

This clonotype was seen at least ten times. The V gene's germline CDR1 is MGHDK and CDR2 SYGVNS. Trimming took off 3 bases at V and 7 bases at J, with 9 bases between the two ends. This CDR3 region has 12 residues. TCRdb re-called the 5' RACE reads with MiXCR, one entry per CDR3 protein. Here the sample spans some 22,000 distinct CDR3 sequences, roughly 17% being singletons. Sequences were obtained from CD8+ T cells from blood. This sequence joins TRBV25-1 and TRBJ1-1; D call uncertain. The sequence derives from a woman younger than 35 with multiple sclerosis. CDR3 loop: CASSDPLYEAFF. CDR3 sequence (DNA): TGTGCCAGCAGTGACCCTTTGTATGAAGCTTTCTTT.